This entry lists 3 T cell receptor beta chains sequenced from one sample in a study of technical replicates of blood from several donors. Assay used: immunoSEQ multiplex PCR; TCRdb lists only in-frame clones, some missing. The profile shows tens of thousands of clones, roughly 98% of them singletons. What was sequenced was T cells isolated from PBMCs. These receptors all stem from a human donor in good health.

The chain is built from TRBV11-3 and TRBJ1-1; 8 positions agree with TRBD1. This CDR3 has 17 amino acids. The germline V gene has CDR1 SGHNT and CDR2 YENEEA. The V and J ends lost 9 bases and 0 bases, in that order; junction bases with no gene match: 15. CDR3 sequence: CASDRGGLRGVNTEAFF. DNA for the CDR3: TGTGCCAGTGACAGGGGAGGTTTAAGGGGAGTGAACACTGAAGCTTTCTTT.

This chain connects TRBV2 to TRBJ2-1; D remains ambiguous. The CDR3 is 12 amino acids. The V end lost 10 bases, the J end lost 4 bases, and 11 bases lay between the germline ends. Germline V CDR1 and CDR2: SNHLY, FYNNEI. The CDR3 loop is CATIASYNEQFF. The CDR3 DNA reads TGTGCCACCATAGCCTCTTACAATGAGCAGTTCTTC. Supplemented by reference TRBV2 and TRBJ2-1, the full variable domain reads EPEVTQTPSHQVTQMGQEVILRCVPISNHLYFYWYRQILGQKVEFLVSFYNNEISEKSEIFDDQFSVERPDGSNFTLKIRSTKLEDSAMYFCATIASYNEQFFGPGTRLTVL.

The chain uses TRBV9 and TRBJ1-2; 7 bases align to TRBD1. This CDR3 contains 14 residues. V lost 3 bases, J lost 6 bases, and 8 bases stayed unmatched. Germline V gene lookup returns CDR1 SGDLS and CDR2 YYNGEE. CDR3 residues: CASSARQGTDGYTF. DNA for the CDR3: TGTGCCAGCAGCGCCCGACAGGGAACCGATGGCTACACCTTC. The whole variable domain, filled in from reference TRBV9 and TRBJ1-2, reads DSGVTQTPKHLITATGQRVTLRCSPRSGDLSVYWYQQSLDQGLQFLIQYYNGEERAKGNILERFSAQQFPDLHSELNLSSLELGDSALYFCASSARQGTDGYTFGSGTRLTVV.